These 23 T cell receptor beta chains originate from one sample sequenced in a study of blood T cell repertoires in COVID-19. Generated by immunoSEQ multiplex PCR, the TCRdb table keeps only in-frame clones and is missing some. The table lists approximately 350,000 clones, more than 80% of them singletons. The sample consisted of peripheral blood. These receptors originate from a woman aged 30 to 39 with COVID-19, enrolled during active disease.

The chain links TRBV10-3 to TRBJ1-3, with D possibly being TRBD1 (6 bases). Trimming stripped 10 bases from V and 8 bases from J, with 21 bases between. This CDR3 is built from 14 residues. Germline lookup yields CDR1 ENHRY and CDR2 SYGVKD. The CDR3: CATKLQGVLDTIYF. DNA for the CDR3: TGTGCCACCAAACTACAGGGTGTATTAGACACCATATATTTT.

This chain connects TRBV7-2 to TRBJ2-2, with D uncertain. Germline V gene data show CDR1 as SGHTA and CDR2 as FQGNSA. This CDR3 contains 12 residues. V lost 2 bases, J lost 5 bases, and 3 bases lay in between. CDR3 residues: CASSLRTGELFF. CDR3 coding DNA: TGTGCCAGCAGCTTACGGACCGGGGAGCTGTTTTTT.

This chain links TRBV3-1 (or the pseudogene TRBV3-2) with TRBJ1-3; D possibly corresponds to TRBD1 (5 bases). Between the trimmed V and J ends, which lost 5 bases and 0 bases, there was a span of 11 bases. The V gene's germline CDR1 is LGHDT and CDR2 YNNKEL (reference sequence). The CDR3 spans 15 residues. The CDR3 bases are TGTGCCAGCAGCTCGCAGGGCCTCTCTGGAAACACCATATATTTT. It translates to CASSSQGLSGNTIYF.

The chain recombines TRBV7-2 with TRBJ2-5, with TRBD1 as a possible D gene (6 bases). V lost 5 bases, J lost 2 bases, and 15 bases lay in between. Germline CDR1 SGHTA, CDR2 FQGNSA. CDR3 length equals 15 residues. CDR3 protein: CASSQGRGIQETQYF. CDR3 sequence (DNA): TGTGCCAGCAGCCAAGGCAGGGGTATACAAGAGACCCAGTACTTC.

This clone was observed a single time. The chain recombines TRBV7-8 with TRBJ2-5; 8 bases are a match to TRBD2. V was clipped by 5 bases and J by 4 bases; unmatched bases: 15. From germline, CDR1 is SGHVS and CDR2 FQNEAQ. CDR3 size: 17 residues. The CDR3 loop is CASSRATLGLAGETQYF. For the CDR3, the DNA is TGTGCCAGCAGCCGAGCCACCCTGGGGCTAGCGGGAGAGACCCAGTACTTC. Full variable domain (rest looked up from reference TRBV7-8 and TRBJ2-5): GAGVSQSPRYKVAKRGQDVALRCDPISGHVSLFWYQQALGQGPEFLTYFQNEAQLDKSGLPSDRFFAERPEGSVSTLKIQRTQQEDSAVYLCASSRATLGLAGETQYFGPGTRLLVL.

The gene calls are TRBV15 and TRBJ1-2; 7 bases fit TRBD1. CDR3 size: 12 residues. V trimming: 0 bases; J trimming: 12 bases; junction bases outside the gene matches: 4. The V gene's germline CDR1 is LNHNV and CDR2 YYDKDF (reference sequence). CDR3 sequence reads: CATSRDTTGNTF. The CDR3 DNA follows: TGTGCCACCAGCAGAGACACGACAGGGAACACCTTC.

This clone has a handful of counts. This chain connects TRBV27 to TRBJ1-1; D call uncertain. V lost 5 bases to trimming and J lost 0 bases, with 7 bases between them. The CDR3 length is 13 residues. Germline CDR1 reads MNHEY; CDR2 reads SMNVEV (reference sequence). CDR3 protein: CASSRGVNTEAFF. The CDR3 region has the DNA TGTGCCAGCAGTCGAGGCGTGAACACTGAAGCTTTCTTT.

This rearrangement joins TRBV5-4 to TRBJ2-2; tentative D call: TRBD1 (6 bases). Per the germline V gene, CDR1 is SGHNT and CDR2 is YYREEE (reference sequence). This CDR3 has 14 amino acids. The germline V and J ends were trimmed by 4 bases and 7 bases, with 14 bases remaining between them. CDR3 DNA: TGTGCCAGCAGCCCCGACAGGTCGGTCGGGGAGCTGTTTTTT. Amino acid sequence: CASSPDRSVGELFF.

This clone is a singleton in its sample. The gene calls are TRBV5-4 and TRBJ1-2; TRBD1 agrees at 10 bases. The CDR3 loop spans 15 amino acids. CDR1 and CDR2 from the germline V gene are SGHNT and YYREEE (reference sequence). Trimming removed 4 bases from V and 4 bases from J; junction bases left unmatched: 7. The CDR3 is CASSQPGQGIYGYTF. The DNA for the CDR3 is TGTGCCAGCAGCCAACCGGGACAGGGGATCTATGGCTACACCTTC.

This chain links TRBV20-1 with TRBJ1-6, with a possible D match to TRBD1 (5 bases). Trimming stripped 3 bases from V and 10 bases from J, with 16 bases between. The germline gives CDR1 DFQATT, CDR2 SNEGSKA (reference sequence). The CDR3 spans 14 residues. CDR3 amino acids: CSASPGREGSPLHF. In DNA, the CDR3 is TGCAGTGCTAGTCCGGGCAGGGAAGGGTCACCCCTCCACTTT.

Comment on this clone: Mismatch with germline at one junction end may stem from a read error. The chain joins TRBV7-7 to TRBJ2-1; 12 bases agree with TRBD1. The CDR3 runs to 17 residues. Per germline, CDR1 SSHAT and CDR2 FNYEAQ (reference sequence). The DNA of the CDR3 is TGTGCTAGCAGCTTACGACTAATGGGACAGGGGGCAAGTGAGCAGTTCTTC. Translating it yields CASSLRLMGQGASEQFF. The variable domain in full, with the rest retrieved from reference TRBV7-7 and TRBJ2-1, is GAGVSQSPRYKVTKRGQDVTLRCDPISSHATLYWYQQALGQGPEFLTYFNYEAQPDKSGLPSDRFSAERPEGSISTLTIQRTEQRDSAMYRCASSLRLMGQGASEQFFGPGTRLTVL.

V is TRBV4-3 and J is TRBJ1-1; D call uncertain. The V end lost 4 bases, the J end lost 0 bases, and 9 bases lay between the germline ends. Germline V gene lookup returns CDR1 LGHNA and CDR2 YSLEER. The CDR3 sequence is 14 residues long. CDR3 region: CASSPLGMNTEAFF. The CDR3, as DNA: TGCGCCAGCAGCCCCTTGGGCATGAACACTGAAGCTTTCTTT.

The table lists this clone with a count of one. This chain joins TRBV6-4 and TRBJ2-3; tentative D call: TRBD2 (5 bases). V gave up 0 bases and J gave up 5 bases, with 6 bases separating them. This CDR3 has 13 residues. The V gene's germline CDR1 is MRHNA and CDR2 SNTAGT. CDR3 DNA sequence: TGTGCCAGCAGTGACTCTGCGGGAGATACGCAGTATTTT. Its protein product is CASSDSAGDTQYF.

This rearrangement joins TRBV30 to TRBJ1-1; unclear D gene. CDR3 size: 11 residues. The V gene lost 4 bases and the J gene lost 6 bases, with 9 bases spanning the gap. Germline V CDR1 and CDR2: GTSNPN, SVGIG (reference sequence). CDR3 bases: TGTGCCTGGAACGGCGAGGCTGAAGCTTTCTTT. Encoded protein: CAWNGEAEAFF.

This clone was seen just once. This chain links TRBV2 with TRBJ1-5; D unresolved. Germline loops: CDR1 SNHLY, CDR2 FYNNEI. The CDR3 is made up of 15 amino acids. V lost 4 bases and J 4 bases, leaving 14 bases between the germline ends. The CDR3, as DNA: TGTGCCAGCAGTGTGGGCATTAGAGCTAATCAGCCCCAGCATTTT. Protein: CASSVGIRANQPQHF.

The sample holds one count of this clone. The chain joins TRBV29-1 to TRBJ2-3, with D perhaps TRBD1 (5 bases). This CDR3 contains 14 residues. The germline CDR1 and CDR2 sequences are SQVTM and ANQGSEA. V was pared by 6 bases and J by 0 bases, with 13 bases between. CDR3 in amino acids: CSVVQGESTDTQYF. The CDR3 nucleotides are TGCAGCGTCGTCCAGGGCGAGAGCACAGATACGCAGTATTTT.

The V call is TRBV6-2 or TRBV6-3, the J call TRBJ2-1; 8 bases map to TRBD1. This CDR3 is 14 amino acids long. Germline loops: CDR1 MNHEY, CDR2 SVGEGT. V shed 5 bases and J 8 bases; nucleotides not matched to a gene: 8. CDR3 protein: CASSTRTGRHEQFF. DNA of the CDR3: TGTGCCAGCAGTACCAGGACAGGGCGGCATGAGCAGTTCTTC.

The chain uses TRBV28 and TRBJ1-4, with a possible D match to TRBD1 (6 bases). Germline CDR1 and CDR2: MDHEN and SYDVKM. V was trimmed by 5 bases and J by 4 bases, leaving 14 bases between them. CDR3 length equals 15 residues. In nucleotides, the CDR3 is TGTGCCAGCAGTGCATTACAGGGAATTAATGAAAAACTGTTTTTT. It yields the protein CASSALQGINEKLFF.

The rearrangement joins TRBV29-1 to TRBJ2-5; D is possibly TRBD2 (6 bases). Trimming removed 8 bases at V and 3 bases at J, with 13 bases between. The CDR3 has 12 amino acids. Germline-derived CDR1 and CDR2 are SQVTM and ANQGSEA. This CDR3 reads CSSRRVEETQYF. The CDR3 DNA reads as TGCAGCTCAAGGAGGGTGGAAGAGACCCAGTACTTC. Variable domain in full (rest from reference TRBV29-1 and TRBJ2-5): SAVISQKPSRDICQRGTSLTIQCQVDSQVTMMFWYRQQPGQSLTLIATANQGSEATYESGFVIDKFPISRPNLTFSTLTVSNMSPEDSSIYLCSSRRVEETQYFGPGTRLLVL.

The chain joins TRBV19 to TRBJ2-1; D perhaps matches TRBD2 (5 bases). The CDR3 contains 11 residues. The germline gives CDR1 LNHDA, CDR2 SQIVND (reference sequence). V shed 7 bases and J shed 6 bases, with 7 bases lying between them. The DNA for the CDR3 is TGTGCCAGTATTGAGGGCAATGAGCAGTTCTTC. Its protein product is CASIEGNEQFF.

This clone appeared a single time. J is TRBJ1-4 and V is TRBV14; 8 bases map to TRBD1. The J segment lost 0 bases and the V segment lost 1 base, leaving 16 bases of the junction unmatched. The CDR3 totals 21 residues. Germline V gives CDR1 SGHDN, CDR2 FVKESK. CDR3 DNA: TGTGCCAGCAGCCAAGCTTTCGACTCCGGTGGGACAGGAGCAACTAATGAAAAACTGTTTTTT. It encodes CASSQAFDSGGTGATNEKLFF.

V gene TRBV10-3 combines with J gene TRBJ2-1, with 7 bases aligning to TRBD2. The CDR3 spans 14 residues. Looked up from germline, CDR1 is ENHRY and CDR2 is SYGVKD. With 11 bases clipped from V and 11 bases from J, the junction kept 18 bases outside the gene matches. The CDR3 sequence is CAGQDGGGAFKQFF. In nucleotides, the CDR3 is TGTGCCGGCCAGGATGGGGGGGGTGCATTCAAGCAGTTCTTC.

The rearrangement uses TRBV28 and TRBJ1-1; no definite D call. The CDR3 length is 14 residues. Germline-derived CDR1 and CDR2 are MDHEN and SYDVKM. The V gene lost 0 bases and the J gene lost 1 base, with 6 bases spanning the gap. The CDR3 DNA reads TGTGCCAGCAGTTTATGGTCCCAGAACACTGAAGCTTTCTTT. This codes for CASSLWSQNTEAFF.